Sequencing of this TCR beta chain was carried out in a study of technical replicates of blood from several donors (TCRdb year 2017). The CDR3 numbers 15 residues from cysteine through phenylalanine. The CDR3 DNA has 45 bases and is translated from base 1. CDR1 is given as MNHNS and CDR2 as SASEGT, both from the germline V gene. Trimming leaves V shorter by 2 bases and J shorter by 2 bases, with the junction holding 1 base beyond the gene matches. Comment on this clone: No antigen is known for it. It has no much larger one-base neighbor in the sample; base qualities were not kept.

Libraries were made using the immunoSEQ multiplex PCR assay. TCRdb's version of the immuneACCESS table is confined to in-frame rearrangements and falls short of the full clone set. An unresolved V gene accounts for under half of the shortfall where checked; the remainder is of unknown origin. The sample data list over 10,000 clones, and approximately 86% of these were observed just once. The leading ten clones occupy about an eighth of the sample. The sequenced sample consisted of PBMCs. The chain couples TRBV6-1 to TRBJ2-1, and 9 junction bases match TRBD2. The sequence was collected from a human donor in good health. The CDR3 region has the sequence CASSELAGTYNEQFF. The DNA sequence follows: TGTGCCAGCAGTGAACTAGCGGGGACCTACAATGAGCAGTTCTTC.